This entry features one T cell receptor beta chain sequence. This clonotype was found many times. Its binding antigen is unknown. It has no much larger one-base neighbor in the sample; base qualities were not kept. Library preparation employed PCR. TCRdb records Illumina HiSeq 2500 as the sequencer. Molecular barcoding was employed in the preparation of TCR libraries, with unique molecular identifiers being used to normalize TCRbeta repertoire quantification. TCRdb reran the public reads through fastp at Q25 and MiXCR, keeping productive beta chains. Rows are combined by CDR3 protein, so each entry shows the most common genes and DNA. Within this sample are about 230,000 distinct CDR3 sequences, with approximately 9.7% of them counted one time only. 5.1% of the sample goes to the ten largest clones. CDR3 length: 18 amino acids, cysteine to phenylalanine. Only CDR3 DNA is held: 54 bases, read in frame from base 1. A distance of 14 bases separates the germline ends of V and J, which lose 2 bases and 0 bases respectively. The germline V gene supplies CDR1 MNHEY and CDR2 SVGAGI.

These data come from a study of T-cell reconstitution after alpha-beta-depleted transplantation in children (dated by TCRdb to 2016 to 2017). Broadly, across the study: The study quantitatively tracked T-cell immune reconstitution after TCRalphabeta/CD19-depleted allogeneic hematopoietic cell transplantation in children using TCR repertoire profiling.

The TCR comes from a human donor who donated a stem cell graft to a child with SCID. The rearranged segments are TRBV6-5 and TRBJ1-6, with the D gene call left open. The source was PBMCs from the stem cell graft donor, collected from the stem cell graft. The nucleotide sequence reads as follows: TGTGCCAGCAGTTACCGAGGCCCTGGGAGCTCCTATAATTCACCCCTCCACTTT. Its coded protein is CASSYRGPGSSYNSPLHF.